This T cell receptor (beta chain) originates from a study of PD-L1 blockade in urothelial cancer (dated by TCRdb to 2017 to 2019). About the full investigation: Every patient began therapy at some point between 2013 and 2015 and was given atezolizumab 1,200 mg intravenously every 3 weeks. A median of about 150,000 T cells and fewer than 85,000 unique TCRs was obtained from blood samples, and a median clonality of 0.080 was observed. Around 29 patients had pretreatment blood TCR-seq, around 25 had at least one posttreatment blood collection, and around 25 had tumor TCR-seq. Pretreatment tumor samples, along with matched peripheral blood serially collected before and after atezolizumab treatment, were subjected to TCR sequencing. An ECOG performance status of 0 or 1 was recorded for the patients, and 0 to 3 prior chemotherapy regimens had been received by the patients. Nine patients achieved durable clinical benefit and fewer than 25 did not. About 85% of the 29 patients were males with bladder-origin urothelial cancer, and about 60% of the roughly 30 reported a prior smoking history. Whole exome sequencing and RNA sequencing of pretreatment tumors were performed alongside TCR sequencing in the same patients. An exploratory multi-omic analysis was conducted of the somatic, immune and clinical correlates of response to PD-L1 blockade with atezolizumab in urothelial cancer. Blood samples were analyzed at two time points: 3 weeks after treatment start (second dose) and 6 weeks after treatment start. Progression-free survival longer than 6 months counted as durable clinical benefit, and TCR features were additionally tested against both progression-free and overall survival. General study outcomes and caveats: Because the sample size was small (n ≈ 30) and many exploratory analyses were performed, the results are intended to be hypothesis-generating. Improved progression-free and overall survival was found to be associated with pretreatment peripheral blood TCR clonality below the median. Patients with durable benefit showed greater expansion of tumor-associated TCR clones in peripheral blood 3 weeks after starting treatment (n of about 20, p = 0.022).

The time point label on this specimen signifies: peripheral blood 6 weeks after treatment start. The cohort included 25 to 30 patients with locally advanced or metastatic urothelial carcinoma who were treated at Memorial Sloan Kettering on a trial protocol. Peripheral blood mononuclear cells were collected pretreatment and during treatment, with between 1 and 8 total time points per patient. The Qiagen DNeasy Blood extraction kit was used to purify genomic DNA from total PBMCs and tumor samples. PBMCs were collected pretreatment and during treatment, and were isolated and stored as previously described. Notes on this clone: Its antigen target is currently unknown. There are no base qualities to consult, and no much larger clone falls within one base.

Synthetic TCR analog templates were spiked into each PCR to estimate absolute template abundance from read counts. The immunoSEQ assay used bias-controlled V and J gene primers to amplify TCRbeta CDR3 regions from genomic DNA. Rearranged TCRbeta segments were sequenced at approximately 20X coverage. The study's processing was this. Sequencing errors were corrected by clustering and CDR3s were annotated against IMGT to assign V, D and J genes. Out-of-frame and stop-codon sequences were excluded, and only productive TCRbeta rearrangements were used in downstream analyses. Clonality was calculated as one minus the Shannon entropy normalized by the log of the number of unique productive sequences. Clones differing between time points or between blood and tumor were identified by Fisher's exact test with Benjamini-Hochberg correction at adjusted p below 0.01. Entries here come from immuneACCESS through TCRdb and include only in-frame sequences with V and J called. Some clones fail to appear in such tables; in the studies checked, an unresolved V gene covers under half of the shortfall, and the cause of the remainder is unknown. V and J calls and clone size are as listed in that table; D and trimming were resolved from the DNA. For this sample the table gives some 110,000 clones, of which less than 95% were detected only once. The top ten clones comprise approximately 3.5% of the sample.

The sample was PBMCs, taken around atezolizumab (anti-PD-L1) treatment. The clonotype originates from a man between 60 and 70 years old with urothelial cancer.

The DNA sequence is given as TGTGCCAGCAGCAAGAGGACTAGCGGGGCAGAAGAGACCCAGTACTTC. Translated, this is CASSKRTSGAEETQYF. The chain uses TRBV7-2 and TRBJ2-5, with TRBD2 matching 12 junction bases. As encoded in the germline V gene, CDR1 is SGHTA while CDR2 is FQGNSA. Relative to germline, V is missing 5 bases and J is missing 3 bases, with 7 bases of the junction outside any gene match. Spanning cysteine to phenylalanine, the CDR3 consists of 16 amino acids. Only the CDR3 region is kept as DNA, spanning 48 bases read in frame from base 1.